One sample yielded the 6 T cell receptor beta chains listed below, sequenced in a study of CD8+CD57+ T cells in acquired aplastic anemia. Genomic DNA was employed as the template in profiling TCR beta VDJ and CDR3. From the reads, TCRdb called clonotypes with MiXCR, one entry per CDR3 protein. The sample has 150,000 to 200,000 distinct CDR3 sequences, over 60% seen once; the top ten hold 46%. The sample was sorted CD4+, CD8+, or CD8+CD57+ T cells (not recorded which) from PBMCs. All receptors derive from a human donor with severe aplastic anemia or a healthy control (not recorded which).

In this sample, this clonotype turned up once. This chain uses TRBV11-3 with TRBJ2-7; TRBD2 agrees at 7 bases. Per the germline V gene, CDR1 is SGHNT and CDR2 is YENEEA. Losses at the gene ends were 5 bases for V and 2 bases for J; bases not matched to a gene: 6. The CDR3 spans 14 residues. The CDR3: CASSPLAEPYEQYF. CDR3 nucleotide sequence: TGTGCCAGCAGCCCCCTAGCGGAACCCTACGAGCAGTACTTC.

V gene TRBV9 combines with J gene TRBJ2-5; D may be TRBD1 (5 bases). This CDR3 contains 16 residues. V was pared by 0 bases and J by 5 bases, with 17 bases between. Looked up from germline, CDR1 is SGDLS and CDR2 is YYNGEE. This CDR3 reads CASSVGGAVLGETQYF. The CDR3 region has the DNA TGTGCCAGCAGCGTAGGTGGGGCAGTCCTGGGGGAGACCCAGTACTTC.

The CDR3 reads CASRGETDTQYF. CDR3 coding DNA: TGTGCCAGCAGGGGGGAGACAGATACGCAGTATTTT. The V call is TRBV7-2, the J call TRBJ2-3; D is tentatively TRBD1 or TRBD2 (5 bases each). Germline CDR1 and CDR2: SGHTA and FQGNSA. V gave up 6 bases and J gave up 3 bases, with 7 bases separating them. The CDR3 is 12 amino acids.

The rearrangement links TRBV12-3 or TRBV12-4 to TRBJ2-3; 15 bases map to TRBD2. The CDR3 covers 17 residues. V trimming: 6 bases; J trimming: 3 bases; junction bases outside the gene matches: 7. The CDR3 spells CASSPGLAGGGTDTQYF. CDR3 DNA: TGTGCCAGCAGCCCGGGACTAGCGGGGGGCGGGACAGATACGCAGTATTTT.

CDR3 residues: CSARAPKRGGYEQYF. CDR3 coding DNA: TGCAGTGCTAGAGCCCCCAAGCGGGGGGGCTACGAGCAGTACTTC. The chain carries TRBV20-1 and TRBJ2-7; 10 bases match TRBD2. Germline V CDR1 and CDR2: DFQATT, SNEGSKA (reference sequence). The CDR3 loop spans 15 amino acids. The V gene end was trimmed by 1 base and the J gene end by 3 bases; junction bases not matched to a gene: 6.

The rearrangement links TRBV29-1 to TRBJ2-3; perhaps D is TRBD1 or TRBD2 (5 bases each). Germline CDR1 SQVTM, CDR2 ANQGSEA. The CDR3 has 12 amino acids. Trimming took 3 bases from V and 4 from J, leaving 8 bases between them. The CDR3: CSVDRDADTQYF. The CDR3, as DNA: TGCAGCGTTGACAGGGACGCAGATACGCAGTATTTT.